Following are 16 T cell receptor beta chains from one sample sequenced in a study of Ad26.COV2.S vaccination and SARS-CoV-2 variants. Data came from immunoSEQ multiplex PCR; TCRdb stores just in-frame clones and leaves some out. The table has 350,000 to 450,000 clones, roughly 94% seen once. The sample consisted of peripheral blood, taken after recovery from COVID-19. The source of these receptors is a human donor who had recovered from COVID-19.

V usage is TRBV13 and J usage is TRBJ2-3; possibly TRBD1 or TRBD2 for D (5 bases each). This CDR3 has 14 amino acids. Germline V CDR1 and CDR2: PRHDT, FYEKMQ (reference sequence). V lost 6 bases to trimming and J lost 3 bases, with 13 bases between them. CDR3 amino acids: CASRIGTTTDTQYF. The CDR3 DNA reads TGTGCCAGCAGAATAGGGACCACGACAGATACGCAGTATTTT. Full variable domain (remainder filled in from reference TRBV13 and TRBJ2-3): AAGVIQSPRHLIKEKRETATLKCYPIPRHDTVYWYQQGPGQDPQFLISFYEKMQSDKGSIPDRFSAQQFSDYHSELNMSSLELGDSALYFCASRIGTTTDTQYFGPGTRLTVL.

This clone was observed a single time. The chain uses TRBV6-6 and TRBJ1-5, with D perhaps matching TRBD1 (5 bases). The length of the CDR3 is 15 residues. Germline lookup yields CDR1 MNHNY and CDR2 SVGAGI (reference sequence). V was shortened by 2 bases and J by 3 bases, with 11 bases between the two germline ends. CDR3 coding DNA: TGTGCCAGCAGTTACCCCCGTGGGACCAATCAGCCCCAGCATTTT. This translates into CASSYPRGTNQPQHF.

The CDR3 spells CASSHTGSGYRFF. In DNA form, the CDR3 reads TGTGCCAGCAGCCACACTGGTTCAGGGTATCGGTTCTTC. This chain joins TRBV5-4 and TRBJ2-1; TRBD1 is a possible D gene (5 bases). The CDR3 is made up of 13 amino acids. Germline loops: CDR1 SGHNT, CDR2 YYREEE (reference sequence). V dropped 4 bases and J dropped 15 bases, with 20 bases sitting between them.

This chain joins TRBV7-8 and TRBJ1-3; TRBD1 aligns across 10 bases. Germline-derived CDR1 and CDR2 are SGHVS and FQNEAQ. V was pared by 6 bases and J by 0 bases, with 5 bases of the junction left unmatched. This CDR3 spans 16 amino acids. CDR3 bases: TGTGCCAGCAGGGACAGGGGGACTAACTCTGGAAACACCATATATTTT. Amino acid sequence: CASRDRGTNSGNTIYF.

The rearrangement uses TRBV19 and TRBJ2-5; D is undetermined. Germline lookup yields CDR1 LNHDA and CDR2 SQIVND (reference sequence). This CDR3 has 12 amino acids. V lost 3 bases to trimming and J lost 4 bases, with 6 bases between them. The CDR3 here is CASSILGETQYF. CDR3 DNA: TGTGCCAGTAGTATCCTCGGAGAGACCCAGTACTTC.

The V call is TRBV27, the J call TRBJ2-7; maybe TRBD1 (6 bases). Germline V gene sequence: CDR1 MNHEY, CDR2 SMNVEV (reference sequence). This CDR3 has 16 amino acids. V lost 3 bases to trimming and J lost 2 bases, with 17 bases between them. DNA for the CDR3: TGTGCCAGCAGTTTCACCCCGCAGGGGACGGCCTACGAGCAGTACTTC. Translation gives CASSFTPQGTAYEQYF.

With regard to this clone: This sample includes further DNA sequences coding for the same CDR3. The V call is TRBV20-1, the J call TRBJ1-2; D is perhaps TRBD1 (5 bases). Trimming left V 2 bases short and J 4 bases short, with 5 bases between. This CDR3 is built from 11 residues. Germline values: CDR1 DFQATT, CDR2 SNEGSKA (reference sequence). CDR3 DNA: TGCAGTGCTAGAAGGGGCTATGGCTACACCTTC. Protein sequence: CSARRGYGYTF.

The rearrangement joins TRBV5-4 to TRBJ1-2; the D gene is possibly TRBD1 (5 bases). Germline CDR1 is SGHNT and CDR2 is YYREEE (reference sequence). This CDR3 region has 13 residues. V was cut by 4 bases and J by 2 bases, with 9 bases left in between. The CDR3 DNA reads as TGTGCCAGCAGCCCGACAGTAAACTATGGCTACACCTTC. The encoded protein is CASSPTVNYGYTF. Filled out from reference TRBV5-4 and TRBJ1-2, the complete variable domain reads ETGVTQSPTHLIKTRGQQVTLRCSSQSGHNTVSWYQQALGQGPQFIFQYYREEENGRGNFPPRFSGLQFPNYSSELNVNALELDDSALYLCASSPTVNYGYTFGSGTRLTVV.

CDR3: CASSRYGNSPLHF. DNA for the CDR3: TGTGCCAGCAGTCGGTACGGCAATTCACCCCTCCACTTT. V gene TRBV6-5 combines with J gene TRBJ1-6, with D unclear. Trimming cost V 5 bases and J 7 bases, with 9 bases left between them. Germline V gene data show CDR1 as MNHEY and CDR2 as SVGAGI. This CDR3 spans 13 amino acids.

CDR3 DNA: TGTGCCAGCAGCTTAGCACTAGCGGGGGGCCAGTGGGAGACCCAGTACTTC. Its protein product is CASSLALAGGQWETQYF. J is TRBJ2-5 and V is TRBV11-3, with TRBD2 matching over 12 bases. V trimming: 1 base; J trimming: 5 bases; junction bases outside the gene matches: 8. The CDR3 totals 17 residues. The germline CDR1 and CDR2 sequences are SGHNT and YENEEA.

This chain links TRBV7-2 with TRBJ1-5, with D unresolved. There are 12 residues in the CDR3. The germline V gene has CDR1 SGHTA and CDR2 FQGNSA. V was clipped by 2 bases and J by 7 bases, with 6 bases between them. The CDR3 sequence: CASSLTNQPQHF. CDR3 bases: TGTGCCAGCAGCTTAACGAACCAGCCCCAGCATTTT. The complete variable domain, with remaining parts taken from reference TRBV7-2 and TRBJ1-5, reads GAGVSQSPSNKVTEKGKDVELRCDPISGHTALYWYRQSLGQGLEFLIYFQGNSAPDKSGLPSDRFSAERTGGSVSTLTIQRTQQEDSAVYLCASSLTNQPQHFGDGTRLSIL.

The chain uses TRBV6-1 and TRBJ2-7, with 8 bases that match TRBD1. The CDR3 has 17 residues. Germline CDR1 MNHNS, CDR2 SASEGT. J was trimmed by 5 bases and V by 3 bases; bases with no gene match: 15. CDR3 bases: TGTGCCAGCAGTGACGGGAAAACAGGGGGAGTTTTGGACGAGCAGTACTTC. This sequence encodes CASSDGKTGGVLDEQYF.

The CDR3 loop reads CASSVGWGLATDTQYF. CDR3 bases: TGTGCCAGCAGCGTAGGGTGGGGCCTGGCGACAGATACGCAGTATTTT. The rearrangement links TRBV9 to TRBJ2-3; maybe TRBD1 (5 bases). The germline V and J ends were trimmed by 0 bases and 3 bases, with 14 bases remaining between them. Germline V gene lookup returns CDR1 SGDLS and CDR2 YYNGEE. The CDR3 loop spans 16 amino acids.

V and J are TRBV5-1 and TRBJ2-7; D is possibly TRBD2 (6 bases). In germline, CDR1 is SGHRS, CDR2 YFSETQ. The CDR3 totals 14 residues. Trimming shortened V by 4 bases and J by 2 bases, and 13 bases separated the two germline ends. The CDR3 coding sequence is TGCGCCAGCAGCCGCGGGGACCGCACCTACGAGCAGTACTTC. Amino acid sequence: CASSRGDRTYEQYF.

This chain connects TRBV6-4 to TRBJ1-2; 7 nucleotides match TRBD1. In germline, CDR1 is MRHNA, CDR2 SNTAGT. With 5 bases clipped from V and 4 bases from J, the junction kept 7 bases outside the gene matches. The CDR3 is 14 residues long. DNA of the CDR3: TGTGCCAGCAGTCTAATGGGACAGCTCTATGGCTACACCTTC. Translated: CASSLMGQLYGYTF.

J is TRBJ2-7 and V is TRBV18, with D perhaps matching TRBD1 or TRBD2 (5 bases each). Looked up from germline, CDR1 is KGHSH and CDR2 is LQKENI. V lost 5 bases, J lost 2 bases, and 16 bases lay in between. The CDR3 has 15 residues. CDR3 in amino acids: CASSTAGTITYEQYF. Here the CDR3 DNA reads TGTGCCAGCTCAACGGCCGGGACCATTACCTACGAGCAGTACTTC. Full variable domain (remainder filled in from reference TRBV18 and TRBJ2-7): NAGVMQNPRHLVRRRGQEARLRCSPMKGHSHVYWYRQLPEEGLKFMVYLQKENIIDESGMPKERFSAEFPKEGPSILRIQQVVRGDSAAYFCASSTAGTITYEQYFGPGTRLTVT.